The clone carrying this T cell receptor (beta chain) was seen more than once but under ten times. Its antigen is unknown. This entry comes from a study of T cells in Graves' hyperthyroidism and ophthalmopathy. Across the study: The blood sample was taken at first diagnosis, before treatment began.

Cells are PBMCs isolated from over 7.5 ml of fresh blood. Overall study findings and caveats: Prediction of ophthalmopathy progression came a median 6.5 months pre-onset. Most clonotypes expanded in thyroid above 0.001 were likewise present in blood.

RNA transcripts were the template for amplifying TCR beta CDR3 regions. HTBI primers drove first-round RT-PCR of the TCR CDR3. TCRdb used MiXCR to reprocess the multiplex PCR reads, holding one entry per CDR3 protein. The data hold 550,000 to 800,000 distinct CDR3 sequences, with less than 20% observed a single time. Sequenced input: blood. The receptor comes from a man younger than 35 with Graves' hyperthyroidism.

Here the CDR3 DNA reads TGTGCCAGTAGTGAAATACCGGGACAGGGGATCTCTGGGGCCAACGTCCTGACTTTC. Its translation: CASSEIPGQGISGANVLTF. The gene calls are TRBV19 and TRBJ2-6, with 10 bases fitting TRBD1. V trimming: 5 bases; J trimming: 0 bases; junction bases outside the gene matches: 10. The length of the CDR3 is 19 residues. Per the germline V gene, CDR1 is LNHDA and CDR2 is SQIVND (reference sequence).